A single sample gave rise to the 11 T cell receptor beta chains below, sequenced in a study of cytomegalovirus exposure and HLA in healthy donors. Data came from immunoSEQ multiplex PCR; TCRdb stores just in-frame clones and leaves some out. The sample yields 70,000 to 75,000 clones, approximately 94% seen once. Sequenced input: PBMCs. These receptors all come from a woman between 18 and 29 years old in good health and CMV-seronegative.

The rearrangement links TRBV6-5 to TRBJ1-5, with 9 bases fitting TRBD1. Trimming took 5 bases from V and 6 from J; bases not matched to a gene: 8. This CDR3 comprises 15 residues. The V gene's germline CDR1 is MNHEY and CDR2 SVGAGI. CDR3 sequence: CASSPQGASSQPQHF. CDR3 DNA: TGTGCCAGCAGTCCACAGGGGGCCAGTTCTCAGCCCCAGCATTTT.

The CDR3 sequence is CASSLGIGQGFYEQYF. CDR3 bases: TGTGCCAGCAGCTTAGGAATAGGACAGGGTTTCTACGAGCAGTACTTC. V is TRBV7-8 and J is TRBJ2-7, with 8 bases that match TRBD1. This CDR3 contains 16 residues. The V gene end was trimmed by 1 base and the J gene end by 3 bases; junction bases not matched to a gene: 8. Germline CDR1 SGHVS, CDR2 FQNEAQ. The full variable domain, its missing parts supplied by reference TRBV7-8 and TRBJ2-7, is GAGVSQSPRYKVAKRGQDVALRCDPISGHVSLFWYQQALGQGPEFLTYFQNEAQLDKSGLPSDRFFAERPEGSVSTLKIQRTQQEDSAVYLCASSLGIGQGFYEQYFGPGTRLTVT.

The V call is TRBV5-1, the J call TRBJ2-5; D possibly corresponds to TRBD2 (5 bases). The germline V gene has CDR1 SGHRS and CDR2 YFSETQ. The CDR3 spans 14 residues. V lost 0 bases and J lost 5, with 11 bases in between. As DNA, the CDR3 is TGCGCCAGCAGCTTGGTGGACTTGGGCGAGACCCAGTACTTC. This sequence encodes CASSLVDLGETQYF.

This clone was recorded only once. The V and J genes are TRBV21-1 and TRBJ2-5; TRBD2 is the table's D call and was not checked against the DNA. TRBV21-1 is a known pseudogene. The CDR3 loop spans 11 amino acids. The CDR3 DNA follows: TGTGCCAGCAGCACCCGGGGGACCCAGTACTTC. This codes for CASSTRGTQYF.

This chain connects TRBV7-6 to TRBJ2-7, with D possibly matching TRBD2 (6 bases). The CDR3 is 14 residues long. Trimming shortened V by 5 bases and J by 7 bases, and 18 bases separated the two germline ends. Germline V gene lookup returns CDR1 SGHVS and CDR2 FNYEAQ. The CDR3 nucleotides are TGTGCCAGCAGCCCGCGGGACGGGTCTACGGAGCAGTACTTC. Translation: CASSPRDGSTEQYF.

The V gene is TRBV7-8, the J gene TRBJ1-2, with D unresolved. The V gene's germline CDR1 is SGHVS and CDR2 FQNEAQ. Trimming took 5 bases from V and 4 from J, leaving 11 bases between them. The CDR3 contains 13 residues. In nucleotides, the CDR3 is TGTGCCAGCAGCCCCGAGGGCACCTATGGCTACACCTTC. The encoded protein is CASSPEGTYGYTF.

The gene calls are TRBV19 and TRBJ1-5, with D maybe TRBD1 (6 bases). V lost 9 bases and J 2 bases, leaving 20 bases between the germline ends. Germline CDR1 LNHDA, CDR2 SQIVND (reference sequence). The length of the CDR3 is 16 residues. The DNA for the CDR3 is TGTGCCAGCCCCCAGGCAGGGGTGGAAGGCAATCAGCCCCAGCATTTT. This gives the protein CASPQAGVEGNQPQHF.

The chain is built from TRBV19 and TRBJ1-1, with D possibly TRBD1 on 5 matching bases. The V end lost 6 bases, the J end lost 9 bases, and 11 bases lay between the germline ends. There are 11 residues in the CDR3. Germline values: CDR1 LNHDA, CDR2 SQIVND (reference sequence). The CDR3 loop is CASRTDSKAFF. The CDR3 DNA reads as TGTGCCAGTAGAACAGACAGTAAAGCTTTCTTT.

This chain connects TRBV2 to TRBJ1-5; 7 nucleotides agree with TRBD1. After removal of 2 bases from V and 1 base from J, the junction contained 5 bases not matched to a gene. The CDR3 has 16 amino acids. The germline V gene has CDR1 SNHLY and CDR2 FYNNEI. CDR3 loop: CASSERAGGSNQPQHF. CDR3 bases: TGTGCCAGCAGTGAAAGGGCAGGGGGAAGCAATCAGCCCCAGCATTTT. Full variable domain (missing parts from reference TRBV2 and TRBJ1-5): EPEVTQTPSHQVTQMGQEVILRCVPISNHLYFYWYRQILGQKVEFLVSFYNNEISEKSEIFDDQFSVERPDGSNFTLKIRSTKLEDSAMYFCASSERAGGSNQPQHFGDGTRLSIL.

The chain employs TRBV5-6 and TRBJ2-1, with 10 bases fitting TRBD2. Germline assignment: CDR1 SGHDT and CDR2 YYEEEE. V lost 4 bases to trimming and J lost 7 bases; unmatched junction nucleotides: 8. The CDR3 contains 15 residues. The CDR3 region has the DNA TGTGCCAGCAGCGTGACTAGCGGGCTGGTGAATGAGCAGTTCTTC. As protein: CASSVTSGLVNEQFF.

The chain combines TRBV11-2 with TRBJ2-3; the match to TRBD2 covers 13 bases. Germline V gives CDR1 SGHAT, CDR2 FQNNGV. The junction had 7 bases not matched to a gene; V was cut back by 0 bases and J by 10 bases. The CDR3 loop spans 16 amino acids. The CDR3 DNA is TGTGCCAGCAGCTTAGATCGGACTAGCGGGGGAGCCGCGCAGTATTTT. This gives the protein CASSLDRTSGGAAQYF.